This T cell receptor beta chain was documented in a study of shared clonotypes between healthy human individuals. To note about this clone: Its antigen remains unknown.

A CD45RA+ naive subset and a CD45RA-negative memory subset were split from CD4+ cells. Measured with immunoSEQ multiplex PCR; TCRdb has only the in-frame clones, and not every one. The sample records around 1.1 million clones, around 78% being singletons. Study-wide results and limits: Sampling was confined to blood; repertoires within tissues likely differ.

The V gene's germline CDR1 is SNHLY and CDR2 FYNNEI. Trimming removed 6 bases at V and 6 bases at J, with 6 bases between. The CDR3 spans 10 residues. This receptor was identified in a man younger than 30 in good health. Some clones in this sample may be carry-over from other donors' samples. The material sequenced was memory CD4+ T cells from PBMCs. Subset of the sample: CD45RA-negative fraction. The V call is TRBV2, the J call TRBJ2-7; D unresolved. CDR3: CASSLREQYF. The CDR3 DNA reads TGTGCCAGCAGCTTGCGCGAGCAGTACTTC.